This T cell receptor beta chain was found in a study of blood T cell repertoires in COVID-19. About the study: Both acute and convalescent COVID-19 samples were obtained from the United States, Italy and Spain. Sample material is recorded as cDNA or gDNA derived from T cells, B-cell-depleted T cells, or PBMCs.

V lost 4 bases to trimming and J lost 7 bases; unmatched junction nucleotides: 8. Germline V gene data show CDR1 as LGHNA and CDR2 as YSLEER. The CDR3 has 15 residues. The authors' processing: Scientists estimated how many nucleated cells there were by amplifying reference gene primers. The data were produced by immunoSEQ multiplex PCR, yet TCRdb's version contains in-frame clones alone and is incomplete. The V and J calls and the clone size are those of that table, but D and trimming were determined from the DNA. The sample has some 240,000 clones, roughly 87% seen once; the top ten hold 4.6%. The TCR sequence derives from a woman aged 35 to 49 who had recovered from COVID-19. The rearrangement uses TRBV4-3 and TRBJ2-1, with 9 positions matching TRBD2. The sequencing input was peripheral blood. The CDR3 nucleotides are TGCGCCAGCAGCCCCGGTGGTAGCGGGAGAAATGAGCAGTTCTTC. The encoded protein is CASSPGGSGRNEQFF.